This T cell receptor (beta chain) is from a study of PD-1 blockade in mismatch repair-deficient tumors. Study-level information: Patients had approximately 13 mismatch repair-deficient cancer types and were previously treated and progressing.

V gave up 10 bases and J gave up 0 bases, with 13 bases separating them. CDR1 MDHEN and CDR2 SYDVKM come from the germline V gene. The CDR3 is made up of 13 amino acids. Profiled with immunoSEQ multiplex PCR; TCRdb holds only in-frame clones, not every one. The table includes roughly 49,000 clones, under 85% detected once. The material sequenced was PBMCs, taken before pembrolizumab treatment. The chain uses TRBV28 and TRBJ2-7; no firm D call. This receptor was obtained from an adult with mismatch repair-deficient cancer. The CDR3 here is CATRSTSSYEQYF. DNA for the CDR3: TGTGCCACCCGATCCACGAGCTCCTACGAGCAGTACTTC.